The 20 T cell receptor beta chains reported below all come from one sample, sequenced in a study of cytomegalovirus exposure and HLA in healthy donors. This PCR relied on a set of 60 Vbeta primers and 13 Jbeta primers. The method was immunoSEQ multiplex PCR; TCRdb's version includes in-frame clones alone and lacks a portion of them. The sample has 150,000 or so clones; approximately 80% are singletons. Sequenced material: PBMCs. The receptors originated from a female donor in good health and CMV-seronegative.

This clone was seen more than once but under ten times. The CDR3 DNA sequence: TGCAGCGCACTTGCCGGGACAGGGGGATCATACGAGCAGTACTTC. Amino acid sequence: CSALAGTGGSYEQYF. The chain employs TRBV29-1 and TRBJ2-7; 11 positions agree with TRBD1. Germline CDR1 and CDR2: SQVTM and ANQGSEA. The CDR3 length is 15 residues. J lost 4 bases, V lost 7 bases, and 12 bases had no gene match.

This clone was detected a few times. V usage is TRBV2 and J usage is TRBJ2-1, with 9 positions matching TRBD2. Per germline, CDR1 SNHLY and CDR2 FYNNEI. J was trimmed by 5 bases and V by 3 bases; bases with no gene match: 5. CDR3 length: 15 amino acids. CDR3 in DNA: TGTGCCAGCAGTGAGGGGACTAGCAGTGACAATGAGCAGTTCTTC. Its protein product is CASSEGTSSDNEQFF.

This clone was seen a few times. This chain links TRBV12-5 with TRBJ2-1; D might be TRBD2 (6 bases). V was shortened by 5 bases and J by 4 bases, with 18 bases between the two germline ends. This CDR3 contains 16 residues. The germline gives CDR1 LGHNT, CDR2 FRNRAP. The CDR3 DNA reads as TGTGCTAGTGGTGCCCCGGGCTCCCGGGGGTACAATGAGCAGTTCTTC. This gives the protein CASGAPGSRGYNEQFF.

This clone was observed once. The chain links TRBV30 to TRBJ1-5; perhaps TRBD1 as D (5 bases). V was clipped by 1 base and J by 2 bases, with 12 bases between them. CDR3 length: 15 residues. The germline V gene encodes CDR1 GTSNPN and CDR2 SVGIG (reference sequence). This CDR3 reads CAWSAGDSGNQPQHF. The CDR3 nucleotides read TGTGCCTGGAGTGCTGGAGACAGCGGCAATCAGCCCCAGCATTTT.

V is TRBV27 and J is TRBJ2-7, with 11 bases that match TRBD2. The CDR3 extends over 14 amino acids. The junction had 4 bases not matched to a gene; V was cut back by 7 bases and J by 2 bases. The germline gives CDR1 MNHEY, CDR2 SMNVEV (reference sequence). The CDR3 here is CASKLAGAPYEQYF. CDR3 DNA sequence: TGTGCCAGCAAACTAGCGGGGGCCCCCTACGAGCAGTACTTC.

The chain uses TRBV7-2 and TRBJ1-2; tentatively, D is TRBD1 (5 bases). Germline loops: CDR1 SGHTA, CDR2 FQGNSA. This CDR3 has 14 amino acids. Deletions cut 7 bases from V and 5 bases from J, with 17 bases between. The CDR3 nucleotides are TGTGCCAGCACCCACACTATCCAGGGTTATGGCTACACCTTC. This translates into CASTHTIQGYGYTF.

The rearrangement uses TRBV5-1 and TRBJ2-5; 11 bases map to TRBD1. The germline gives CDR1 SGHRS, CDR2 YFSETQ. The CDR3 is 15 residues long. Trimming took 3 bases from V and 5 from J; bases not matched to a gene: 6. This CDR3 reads CASSSRTGGRETQYF. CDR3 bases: TGCGCCAGCAGCTCAAGGACAGGGGGCCGGGAGACCCAGTACTTC.

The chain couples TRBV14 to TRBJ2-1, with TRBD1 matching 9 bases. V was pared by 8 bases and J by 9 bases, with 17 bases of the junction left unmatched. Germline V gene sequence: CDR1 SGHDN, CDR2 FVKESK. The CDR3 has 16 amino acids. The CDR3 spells CASSGIQGAPRGEQFF. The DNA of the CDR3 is TGTGCCAGCTCCGGGATACAGGGGGCGCCGCGGGGTGAGCAGTTCTTC.

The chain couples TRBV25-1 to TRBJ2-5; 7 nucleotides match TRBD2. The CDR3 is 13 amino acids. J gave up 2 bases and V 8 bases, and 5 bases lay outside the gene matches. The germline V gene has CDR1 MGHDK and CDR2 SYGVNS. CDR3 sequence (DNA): TGTGCCAGCCTACAAGCGGGACAAGAGACCCAGTACTTC. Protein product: CASLQAGQETQYF. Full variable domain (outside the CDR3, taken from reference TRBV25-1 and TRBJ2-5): EADIYQTPRYLVIGTGKKITLECSQTMGHDKMYWYQQDPGMELHLIHYSYGVNSTEKGDLSSESTVSRIRTEHFPLTLESARPSHTSQYLCASLQAGQETQYFGPGTRLLVL.

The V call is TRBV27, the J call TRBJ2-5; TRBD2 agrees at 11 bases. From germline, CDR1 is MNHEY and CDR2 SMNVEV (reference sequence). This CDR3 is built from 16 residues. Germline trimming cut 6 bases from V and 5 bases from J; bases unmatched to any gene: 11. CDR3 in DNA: TGTGCCAGCAGGGGTATAGCGGGGGGGAGGCGGGAGACCCAGTACTTC. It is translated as CASRGIAGGRRETQYF.

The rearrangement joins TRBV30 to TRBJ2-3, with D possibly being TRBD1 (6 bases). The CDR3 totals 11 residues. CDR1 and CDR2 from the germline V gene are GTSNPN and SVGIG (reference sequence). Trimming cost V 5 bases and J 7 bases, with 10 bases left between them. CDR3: CAWGTGNTQYF. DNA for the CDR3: TGTGCCTGGGGAACAGGGAATACGCAGTATTTT.

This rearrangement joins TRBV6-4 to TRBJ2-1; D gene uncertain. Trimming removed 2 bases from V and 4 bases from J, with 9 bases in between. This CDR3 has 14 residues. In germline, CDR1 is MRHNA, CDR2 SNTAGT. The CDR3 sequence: CASSDVPFYNEQFF. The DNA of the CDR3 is TGTGCCAGCAGTGACGTCCCCTTTTACAATGAGCAGTTCTTC.

CDR3 sequence reads: CASSLAAVNTEAFF. In DNA form, the CDR3 reads TGTGCCAGCAGCTTAGCCGCAGTCAACACTGAAGCTTTCTTT. The V and J genes are TRBV7-9 and TRBJ1-1; D unclear. Per the germline V gene, CDR1 is SEHNR and CDR2 is FQNEAQ (reference sequence). V was clipped by 0 bases and J by 2 bases, with 7 bases between them. The CDR3 sequence is 14 residues long.

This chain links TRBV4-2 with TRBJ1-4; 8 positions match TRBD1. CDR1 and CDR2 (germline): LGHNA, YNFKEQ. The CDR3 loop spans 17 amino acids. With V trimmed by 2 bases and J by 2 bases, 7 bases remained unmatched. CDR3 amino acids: CASSQLRGQGTNEKLFF. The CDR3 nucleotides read TGTGCCAGCAGCCAACTCAGGGGGCAGGGGACTAATGAAAAACTGTTTTTT.

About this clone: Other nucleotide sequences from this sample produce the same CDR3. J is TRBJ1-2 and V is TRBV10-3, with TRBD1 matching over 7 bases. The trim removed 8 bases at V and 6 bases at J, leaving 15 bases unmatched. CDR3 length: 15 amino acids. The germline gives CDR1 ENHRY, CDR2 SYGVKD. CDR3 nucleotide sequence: TGTGCCATCCGGAGGACAGGAGAATTTTACGATGGCTACACCTTC. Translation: CAIRRTGEFYDGYTF.

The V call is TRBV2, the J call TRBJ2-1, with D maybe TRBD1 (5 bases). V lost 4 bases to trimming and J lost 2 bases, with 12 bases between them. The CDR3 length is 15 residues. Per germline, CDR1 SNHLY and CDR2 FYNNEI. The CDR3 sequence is CASSAGAPTYNEQFF. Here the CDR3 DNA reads TGTGCCAGCAGTGCTGGGGCACCAACCTACAATGAGCAGTTCTTC.

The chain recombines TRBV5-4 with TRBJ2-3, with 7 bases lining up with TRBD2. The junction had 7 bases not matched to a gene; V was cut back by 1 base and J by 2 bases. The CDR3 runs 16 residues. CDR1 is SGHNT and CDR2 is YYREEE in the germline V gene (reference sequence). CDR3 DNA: TGTGCCAGCAGCTTGCCCGCTAGCGGAACCACAGATACGCAGTATTTT. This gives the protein CASSLPASGTTDTQYF.

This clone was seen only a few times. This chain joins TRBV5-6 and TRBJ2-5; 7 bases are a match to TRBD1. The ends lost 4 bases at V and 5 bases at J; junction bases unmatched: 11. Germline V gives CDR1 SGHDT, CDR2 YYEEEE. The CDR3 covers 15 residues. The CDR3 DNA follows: TGTGCCAGCAGCCATGAAACAGGGGATCTTGAGACCCAGTACTTC. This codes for CASSHETGDLETQYF.

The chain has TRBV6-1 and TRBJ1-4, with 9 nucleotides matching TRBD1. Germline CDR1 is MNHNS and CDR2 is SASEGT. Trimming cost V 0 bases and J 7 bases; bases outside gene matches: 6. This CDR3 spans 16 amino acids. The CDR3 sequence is CASSEAWGTGSEKLFF. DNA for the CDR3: TGTGCCAGCAGTGAAGCGTGGGGGACAGGGTCTGAAAAACTGTTTTTT.

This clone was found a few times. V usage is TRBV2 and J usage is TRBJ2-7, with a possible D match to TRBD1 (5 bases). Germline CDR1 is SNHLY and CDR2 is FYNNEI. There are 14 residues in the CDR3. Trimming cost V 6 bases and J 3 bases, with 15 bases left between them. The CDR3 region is CASRSRQSSYEQYF. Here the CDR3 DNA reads TGTGCCAGCAGGTCTAGACAGAGTAGCTACGAGCAGTACTTC.